Following are 30 T cell receptor beta chains from one sample sequenced in a study of blood T cell repertoires in COVID-19. Clones were read by immunoSEQ multiplex PCR, and TCRdb kept only the in-frame ones, dropping some. The profile shows about 97,000 clones, around 87% of them singletons. Sequencing input: peripheral blood. The receptors come from a human donor in a cohort sampled during active COVID-19.

This rearrangement joins TRBV7-3 to TRBJ1-1; TRBD1 is a possible D gene (5 bases). Trimming cost V 0 bases and J 3 bases, with 8 bases left between them. CDR3 length: 14 amino acids. Looked up from germline, CDR1 is SGHTA and CDR2 is FQGTGA. This CDR3 is CASSLTSRDTEAFF. In DNA form, the CDR3 reads TGTGCCAGCAGCTTAACCTCCAGGGACACTGAAGCTTTCTTT.

The chain couples TRBV5-1 to TRBJ1-4; 9 bases map to TRBD1. In germline, CDR1 is SGHRS, CDR2 YFSETQ. This CDR3 region has 17 residues. V dropped 0 bases and J dropped 0; count of bases not matched to a gene: 3. CDR3 DNA sequence: TGCGCCAGCAGCTTGGGAACAGGGGGCGCAACTAATGAAAAACTGTTTTTT. As protein: CASSLGTGGATNEKLFF.

Remarks on this clone: Other nucleotide sequences from this sample produce the same CDR3. This CDR3 reads CASSLATGGNTEAFF. The DNA of the CDR3 is TGTGCCAGCAGCTTAGCCACAGGGGGGAACACTGAAGCTTTCTTT. The V and J genes are TRBV11-2 and TRBJ1-1, with TRBD1 matching 8 bases. The CDR3 contains 15 residues. With 1 base clipped from V and 1 base from J, the junction kept 2 bases outside the gene matches. Germline values: CDR1 SGHAT, CDR2 FQNNGV.

This clone appeared once. The chain links TRBV6-5 to TRBJ2-7; 10 bases are shared with TRBD2. Germline loops: CDR1 MNHEY, CDR2 SVGAGI. The junction had 5 bases not matched to a gene; V was cut back by 8 bases and J by 4 bases. This CDR3 has 13 amino acids. This CDR3 reads CASSRTSGYEQYF. The DNA for the CDR3 is TGTGCCAGCTCCCGGACTAGCGGTTACGAGCAGTACTTC.

The chain recombines TRBV27 with TRBJ1-1; D gene ambiguous. CDR1 is MNHEY and CDR2 is SMNVEV in the germline V gene (reference sequence). Trimming pared 2 bases from V and 0 bases from J, leaving 16 bases between. The CDR3 consists of 17 residues. The CDR3: CASSLKIDRLMNTEAFF. Written as DNA, the CDR3 is TGTGCCAGCAGTTTAAAAATTGACCGACTGATGAACACTGAAGCTTTCTTT.

This clone turned up a few times. The chain carries TRBV18 and TRBJ1-6; TRBD1 is a possible D gene (5 bases). The germline V gene has CDR1 KGHSH and CDR2 LQKENI. CDR3 length: 15 amino acids. V was cut by 4 bases and J by 5 bases, with 12 bases left in between. The CDR3 region has the DNA TGTGCCAGCTCACTAAACACAGGAAATAATTCACCCCTCCACTTT. Translating gives CASSLNTGNNSPLHF.

V and J are TRBV6-1 and TRBJ2-5; possibly TRBD2 for D (6 bases). Germline-derived CDR1 and CDR2 are MNHNS and SASEGT. V lost 1 base and J 4 bases, leaving 13 bases between the germline ends. The length of the CDR3 is 15 residues. This chain's CDR3 is CASSEGLVGRETQYF. DNA for the CDR3: TGTGCCAGCAGTGAAGGACTAGTGGGTCGAGAGACCCAGTACTTC.

V and J are TRBV28 and TRBJ1-5; 7 nucleotides agree with TRBD1. The CDR3 runs 15 residues. V lost 4 bases, J lost 2 bases, and 5 bases stayed unmatched. CDR1 and CDR2 from the germline V gene are MDHEN and SYDVKM. This CDR3 reads CASSSGQVGNQPQHF. The DNA for the CDR3 is TGTGCCAGCAGTTCTGGACAGGTAGGCAATCAGCCCCAGCATTTT.

This clone was seen just once. The chain links TRBV7-8 to TRBJ1-1; no clear D. V was clipped by 8 bases and J by 3 bases, with 7 bases between them. The CDR3 runs to 11 residues. Germline CDR1 is SGHVS and CDR2 is FQNEAQ. Written as DNA, the CDR3 is TGTGCCAGCTCCCGGGACACTGAAGCTTTCTTT. The encoded protein is CASSRDTEAFF.

V is TRBV10-3 and J is TRBJ2-1; the match to TRBD1 covers 7 bases. Germline loops: CDR1 ENHRY, CDR2 SYGVKD. V shed 2 bases and J 4 bases; nucleotides not matched to a gene: 14. This CDR3 has 18 residues. This CDR3 is CAISEAGQASRGYNEQFF. The DNA of the CDR3 is TGTGCCATCAGTGAGGCCGGACAGGCGAGTCGGGGTTACAATGAGCAGTTCTTC.

This rearrangement joins TRBV24-1 to TRBJ2-3; 7 positions match TRBD2. The CDR3 totals 14 residues. Germline assignment: CDR1 KGHDR and CDR2 SFDVKD. V shed 5 bases, J shed 2 bases, and the junction held 3 bases outside the gene matches. Here the CDR3 DNA reads TGTGCCACCAGTGGGGCGGGAGCCACAGATACGCAGTATTTT. It translates to CATSGAGATDTQYF.

V is TRBV7-2 and J is TRBJ1-2; D is unresolved. Trimming cost V 0 bases and J 8 bases, with 10 bases left between them. Germline V CDR1 and CDR2: SGHTA, FQGNSA. CDR3 length: 13 amino acids. The DNA of the CDR3 is TGTGCCAGCAGCTTAGCGCTCCGCGGAGGCTACACCTTC. Translation: CASSLALRGGYTF.

This clone has a single count. This chain joins TRBV6-5 and TRBJ2-1; 12 bases fit TRBD2. The V segment lost 7 bases and the J segment 5 bases; nucleotides outside the gene matches: 6. Germline V gene data show CDR1 as MNHEY and CDR2 as SVGAGI. The CDR3 contains 15 residues. The CDR3 loop reads CASKTSGRGDNEQFF. CDR3 DNA sequence: TGTGCCAGCAAGACTAGCGGGAGAGGGGACAATGAGCAGTTCTTC.

The genes are TRBV5-1 and TRBJ1-6; maybe TRBD1 (5 bases). Germline V gene lookup returns CDR1 SGHRS and CDR2 YFSETQ. The V and J ends lost 3 bases and 8 bases respectively, with 12 bases between them. The CDR3 has 14 residues. The CDR3 region has the DNA TGCGCCAGCAGCTCCCAAGGGGCCGATTCACCCCTCCACTTT. It encodes CASSSQGADSPLHF.

The rearrangement uses TRBV7-9 and TRBJ2-7; TRBD1 agrees at 10 bases. Germline assignment: CDR1 SEHNR and CDR2 FQNEAQ (reference sequence). The length of the CDR3 is 14 residues. V shed 8 bases, J shed 3 bases, and the junction held 7 bases outside the gene matches. The CDR3 DNA sequence: TGTGCCAGCGCCCGGGACAGGGGATACTACGAGCAGTACTTC. This translates into CASARDRGYYEQYF.

This rearrangement joins TRBV28 to TRBJ2-2; 14 nucleotides agree with TRBD2. Unmatched junction bases numbered 3, after V lost 6 bases and J lost 3 bases. Germline V gene data show CDR1 as MDHEN and CDR2 as SYDVKM. CDR3 length: 16 residues. The CDR3 DNA reads as TGTGCCAGCAGGGGACTAGCGGGAGTTGACACCGGGGAGCTGTTTTTT. This encodes CASRGLAGVDTGELFF.

J is TRBJ1-1 and V is TRBV5-6, with D tentatively TRBD1 (6 bases). The germline V and J ends were trimmed by 3 bases and 8 bases, with 14 bases remaining between them. The CDR3 extends over 13 amino acids. CDR1 is SGHDT, CDR2 YYEEEE, per germline. The CDR3 DNA is TGTGCCAGCAGCTGGGGGTCCGGGACAGAAGCTTTCTTT. It codes for CASSWGSGTEAFF.

The chain has TRBV5-1 and TRBJ2-2, with TRBD2 matching 7 bases. Germline V gene lookup returns CDR1 SGHRS and CDR2 YFSETQ. CDR3 size: 17 residues. V shed 4 bases and J 1 base; nucleotides not matched to a gene: 10. In nucleotides, the CDR3 is TGCGCCAGCAGCCTACCGGGGGAGGGCCGGAACACCGGGGAGCTGTTTTTT. Translating gives CASSLPGEGRNTGELFF.

The chain links TRBV4-1 to TRBJ2-3; 9 nucleotides align to TRBD2. V shed 1 base, J shed 0 bases, and the junction held 8 bases outside the gene matches. Germline CDR1 reads MGHRA; CDR2 reads YSYEKL. This CDR3 contains 18 residues. CDR3 bases: TGCGCCAGCAGCCAAGCCGCGGGGGGGCAATTAAGCACAGATACGCAGTATTTT. Its protein product is CASSQAAGGQLSTDTQYF.

The chain couples TRBV15 to TRBJ2-3; 11 bases map to TRBD2. J gave up 6 bases and V 9 bases, and 8 bases lay outside the gene matches. Germline V gene data show CDR1 as LNHNV and CDR2 as YYDKDF (reference sequence). This CDR3 is built from 14 residues. CDR3 residues: CATEVAGGPDTQYF. The CDR3 coding sequence is TGTGCCACGGAAGTAGCGGGAGGGCCTGATACGCAGTATTTT.

V usage is TRBV5-4 and J usage is TRBJ2-3; D remains unclear. CDR1 and CDR2 from the germline V gene are SGHNT and YYREEE (reference sequence). The germline V and J ends were trimmed by 4 bases and 2 bases, with 8 bases remaining between them. The CDR3 has 13 residues. This CDR3 reads CASSPEATDTQYF. The DNA of the CDR3 is TGTGCCAGCAGCCCCGAGGCCACAGATACGCAGTATTTT.

The chain recombines TRBV2 with TRBJ1-3; D perhaps matches TRBD1 (5 bases). Trimming stripped 4 bases from V and 0 bases from J, with 10 bases between. Germline CDR1 is SNHLY and CDR2 is FYNNEI. This CDR3 is 15 amino acids long. The CDR3 loop is CASSGQMDSGNTIYF. The CDR3 nucleotides read TGTGCCAGCAGTGGACAGATGGACTCTGGAAACACCATATATTTT. Full variable domain (rest looked up from reference TRBV2 and TRBJ1-3): EPEVTQTPSHQVTQMGQEVILRCVPISNHLYFYWYRQILGQKVEFLVSFYNNEISEKSEIFDDQFSVERPDGSNFTLKIRSTKLEDSAMYFCASSGQMDSGNTIYFGEGSWLTVV.

The chain couples TRBV30 to TRBJ2-1, with 11 bases identical to TRBD2. This CDR3 contains 15 residues. The V gene's germline CDR1 is GTSNPN and CDR2 SVGIG (reference sequence). V lost 1 base to trimming and J lost 2 bases; unmatched junction nucleotides: 1. This CDR3 is CAWSGLAGPYNEQFF. CDR3 nucleotides: TGTGCCTGGAGTGGACTAGCGGGACCCTACAATGAGCAGTTCTTC.

This chain joins TRBV2 and TRBJ2-3; 8 nucleotides line up with TRBD2. V trimming: 5 bases; J trimming: 3 bases; junction bases outside the gene matches: 4. The germline V gene has CDR1 SNHLY and CDR2 FYNNEI. The CDR3 consists of 14 residues. This chain's CDR3 is CASSLGLATDTQYF. The CDR3 DNA sequence: TGTGCCAGCAGTCTCGGACTAGCAACAGATACGCAGTATTTT.

This clone came up once. The CDR3 sequence is CASSRDRDFYEQYF. In nucleotides, the CDR3 is TGTGCCAGCAGCAGGGACAGGGATTTCTACGAGCAGTACTTC. The rearrangement links TRBV7-2 to TRBJ2-7, with 9 bases identical to TRBD1. Per germline, CDR1 SGHTA and CDR2 FQGNSA. The CDR3 is 14 amino acids. Trimming cost V 5 bases and J 3 bases; bases outside gene matches: 5.

The chain carries TRBV27 and TRBJ1-4, with TRBD1 matching 8 bases. Germline V gene lookup returns CDR1 MNHEY and CDR2 SMNVEV (reference sequence). This CDR3 has 13 amino acids. J was trimmed by 4 bases and V by 10 bases; bases with no gene match: 5. The CDR3 region has the DNA TGTGCCAAGGGACAGGATCGTAATGAAAAACTGTTTTTT. It codes for CAKGQDRNEKLFF.

The chain uses TRBV10-3 and TRBJ1-2, with 7 bases identical to TRBD1. This CDR3 spans 19 amino acids. Germline assignment: CDR1 ENHRY and CDR2 SYGVKD. With V trimmed by 8 bases and J by 0 bases, 21 bases remained unmatched. The CDR3 loop reads CAIPGTRDSSNSANYGYTF. DNA for the CDR3: TGTGCCATCCCCGGAACTCGGGACAGCAGCAATTCAGCTAACTATGGCTACACCTTC.

This clone was detected once. The J gene is TRBJ2-7, the V gene TRBV6-5, with D possibly being TRBD1 (5 bases). Germline V lookup: CDR1 MNHEY, CDR2 SVGAGI. The V end was cut by 0 bases, the J end by 3 bases, with 9 bases between. CDR3 length: 14 amino acids. The CDR3 DNA is TGTGCCAGCAGTTACTCGTTGGACAACTACGAGCAGTACTTC. Protein product: CASSYSLDNYEQYF.

The J gene is TRBJ2-1, the V gene TRBV5-4; TRBD2 agrees at 7 bases. V dropped 3 bases and J dropped 6; count of bases not matched to a gene: 12. The CDR3 runs 16 residues. The germline gives CDR1 SGHNT, CDR2 YYREEE (reference sequence). The CDR3 sequence is CASSSLMAGAGNEQFF. The CDR3 DNA follows: TGTGCCAGCAGCTCCCTAATGGCGGGAGCGGGCAATGAGCAGTTCTTC.

The chain joins TRBV19 to TRBJ1-1; tentatively, D is TRBD1 (6 bases). Germline CDR1 reads LNHDA; CDR2 reads SQIVND (reference sequence). V was cut by 5 bases and J by 0 bases, with 22 bases left in between. CDR3 length: 18 amino acids. CDR3 DNA sequence: TGTGCCAGTAGTCCAGGGGTCCTGGCCCGGGCAATGAACACTGAAGCTTTCTTT. Residues: CASSPGVLARAMNTEAFF.